The 23 T cell receptor beta chains listed next were all sequenced from one sample in a study of CD8+ T cells in alopecia areata. Documented treatment: oral pan-JAK inhibitor, 5-10 mg twice daily. Following RNA extraction, reverse transcription yielded cDNA that acted as the sequencing template. Profiled with immunoSEQ multiplex PCR; TCRdb holds only in-frame clones, not every one. The sample lists around 160,000 clones; approximately 60% were seen once. The input for sequencing was CD4+ T cells sorted from blood, taken at week 24, from a patient treated with tofacitinib. These receptors were collected from a human donor with alopecia areata.

The gene calls are TRBV10-3 and TRBJ2-1; possibly TRBD1 for D (5 bases). The V gene's germline CDR1 is ENHRY and CDR2 SYGVKD. Trimming shortened V by 4 bases and J by 3 bases, and 7 bases separated the two germline ends. The CDR3 runs to 13 residues. Here the CDR3 reads CAISGTHYNEQFF. For the CDR3, the DNA is TGTGCCATCAGTGGGACACACTACAATGAGCAGTTCTTC.

This clone was observed a handful of times. The chain recombines TRBV5-1 with TRBJ2-7; D remains ambiguous. The CDR3 runs to 13 residues. Per germline, CDR1 SGHRS and CDR2 YFSETQ. V was clipped by 4 bases and J by 4 bases, with 12 bases between them. This CDR3 is CASSLTQPYEQYF. CDR3 DNA sequence: TGCGCCAGCAGCCTTACCCAACCATACGAGCAGTACTTC.

The chain carries TRBV9 and TRBJ1-1, with D unclear. The CDR3 runs to 15 residues. Trimming took off 0 bases at V and 1 base at J, with 10 bases between the two ends. Germline V lookup: CDR1 SGDLS, CDR2 YYNGEE. CDR3 amino acids: CASSVGRHSNTEAFF. The CDR3, as DNA: TGTGCCAGCAGCGTAGGTCGGCACTCGAACACTGAAGCTTTCTTT. Filled out from reference TRBV9 and TRBJ1-1, the complete variable domain reads DSGVTQTPKHLITATGQRVTLRCSPRSGDLSVYWYQQSLDQGLQFLIQYYNGEERAKGNILERFSAQQFPDLHSELNLSSLELGDSALYFCASSVGRHSNTEAFFGQGTRLTVV.

As concerns this clone: Other DNA variants within this sample encode the same CDR3. The genes are TRBV30 and TRBJ1-2; D remains unclear. V was clipped by 3 bases and J by 4 bases, with 6 bases between them. Germline CDR1 is GTSNPN and CDR2 is SVGIG (reference sequence). CDR3 length: 11 amino acids. CDR3 in amino acids: CAWRRGYGYTF. DNA for the CDR3: TGTGCCTGGAGACGAGGCTATGGCTACACCTTC.

This sequence joins TRBV27 and TRBJ2-1; possibly TRBD1 or TRBD2 for D (6 bases each). CDR1 MNHEY and CDR2 SMNVEV come from the germline V gene (reference sequence). Trimming took off 5 bases at V and 7 bases at J, with 15 bases between the two ends. The CDR3 consists of 14 residues. CDR3 in DNA: TGTGCCAGCAGTCTGACAGGAGGGAGGAATGAGCAGTTCTTC. This encodes CASSLTGGRNEQFF.

The chain combines TRBV30 with TRBJ1-5; D is unresolved. With 1 base removed from V and 4 bases from J, the gap between germline ends came to 8 bases. CDR1 GTSNPN and CDR2 SVGIG come from the germline V gene (reference sequence). The CDR3 loop spans 13 amino acids. DNA for the CDR3: TGTGCCTGGAGTGAGTGGGGAAATCAGCCCCAGCATTTT. This encodes CAWSEWGNQPQHF.

The V call is TRBV29-1, the J call TRBJ1-4; weak D call: TRBD1 (5 bases). V lost 4 bases, J lost 4 bases, and 10 bases lay in between. CDR3 length: 13 amino acids. Germline values: CDR1 SQVTM, CDR2 ANQGSEA. The CDR3, as DNA: TGCAGCGTTGTATTGGGGCGTAATGAAAAACTGTTTTTT. Protein: CSVVLGRNEKLFF.

Only a few counts were recorded for this clone. The chain recombines TRBV18 with TRBJ2-3; the D gene could be TRBD1 or TRBD2 (5 bases each). The germline V gene has CDR1 KGHSH and CDR2 LQKENI. V was trimmed by 5 bases and J by 1 base, leaving 7 bases between them. The CDR3 runs 13 residues. CDR3 loop: CASSGDRTDTQYF. The DNA for the CDR3 is TGTGCCAGCTCAGGGGACCGCACAGATACGCAGTATTTT.

The chain couples TRBV30 to TRBJ2-5; D tentatively fits TRBD1 or TRBD2 (6 bases each). The germline V and J ends were trimmed by 5 bases and 5 bases, with 12 bases remaining between them. CDR3 length: 12 amino acids. Germline CDR1 GTSNPN, CDR2 SVGIG (reference sequence). The CDR3 spells CAWSTGRETQYF. The CDR3 bases are TGTGCCTGGTCTACAGGGAGGGAGACCCAGTACTTC.

This clone was recorded only once. This sequence joins TRBV27 and TRBJ1-6; no clear D. The V and J ends lost 5 bases and 6 bases respectively, with 23 bases between them. This CDR3 spans 18 amino acids. The germline CDR1 and CDR2 sequences are MNHEY and SMNVEV (reference sequence). CDR3 in DNA: TGTGCCAGCAGTCCCCAACGGGCCCTCATATCGACTAATTCACCCCTCCACTTT. It specifies CASSPQRALISTNSPLHF.

V gene TRBV30 combines with J gene TRBJ1-5, with 9 bases aligning to TRBD1. The germline gives CDR1 GTSNPN, CDR2 SVGIG (reference sequence). The CDR3 is 14 residues long. Trimming removed 3 bases from V and 7 bases from J; junction bases left unmatched: 7. CDR3 nucleotide sequence: TGTGCCTGGAGGGGGACAGGGTCCGGCCAGCCCCAGCATTTT. Translation gives CAWRGTGSGQPQHF.

The chain joins TRBV2 to TRBJ2-4; maybe TRBD2 (5 bases). Deletions cut 3 bases from V and 0 bases from J, with 9 bases between. CDR3 length: 15 amino acids. Germline assignment: CDR1 SNHLY and CDR2 FYNNEI. CDR3 nucleotide sequence: TGTGCCAGCAGTGAGTACGGACTAGCCAAAAACATTCAGTACTTC. Translated: CASSEYGLAKNIQYF.

There are a few counts of this clone. The chain recombines TRBV7-2 with TRBJ1-5, with a possible D match to TRBD1 (5 bases). The CDR3 has 14 residues. V dropped 3 bases and J dropped 3 bases, with 9 bases sitting between them. Germline V gene sequence: CDR1 SGHTA, CDR2 FQGNSA. The DNA for the CDR3 is TGTGCCAGCAGCTTGTCAGGGTTCAATCAGCCCCAGCATTTT. Encoded protein: CASSLSGFNQPQHF.

This chain uses TRBV4-1 with TRBJ2-6; TRBD1 aligns across 9 bases. Germline V gene lookup returns CDR1 MGHRA and CDR2 YSYEKL. Losses at the gene ends were 0 bases for V and 5 bases for J; bases not matched to a gene: 17. There are 21 residues in the CDR3. CDR3 loop: CASSQDPSPGQGLWRANVLTF. The CDR3 DNA reads TGCGCCAGCAGCCAAGATCCATCGCCGGGACAGGGCCTCTGGAGGGCCAACGTCCTGACTTTC.

The V call is TRBV2, the J call TRBJ2-3, with D maybe TRBD1 (5 bases). CDR3 size: 14 residues. The germline gives CDR1 SNHLY, CDR2 FYNNEI. Trimming stripped 3 bases from V and 7 bases from J, with 14 bases between. CDR3 residues: CASSDHGAGYTQYF. In nucleotides, the CDR3 is TGTGCCAGCAGTGATCATGGGGCTGGTTATACGCAGTATTTT.

The chain links TRBV20-1 to TRBJ1-5; 7 bases agree with TRBD1. Germline V gene lookup returns CDR1 DFQATT and CDR2 SNEGSKA (reference sequence). V trimming: 6 bases; J trimming: 11 bases; junction bases outside the gene matches: 7. The CDR3 consists of 11 residues. CDR3 protein: CSASDRESQHF. The CDR3, as DNA: TGCAGTGCCTCCGACAGGGAGTCCCAGCATTTT.

The chain recombines TRBV9 with TRBJ2-5, with 10 bases lining up with TRBD1. The CDR3 runs 16 residues. Germline V lookup: CDR1 SGDLS, CDR2 YYNGEE. J lost 4 bases, V lost 0 bases, and 6 bases had no gene match. The CDR3 DNA follows: TGTGCCAGCAGCGTAGGGACGACAGGGGGCCTAGAGACCCAGTACTTC. Residues: CASSVGTTGGLETQYF.

The chain has TRBV19 and TRBJ1-6; 9 positions agree with TRBD1. The CDR3 runs to 15 residues. The ends lost 7 bases at V and 8 bases at J; junction bases unmatched: 9. Looked up from germline, CDR1 is LNHDA and CDR2 is SQIVND (reference sequence). The CDR3 nucleotides read TGTGCCAGTACCACGGTGAGGACAGGGGATTCACCCCTCCACTTT. Encoded protein: CASTTVRTGDSPLHF.

V and J are TRBV7-3 and TRBJ2-5; tentatively, D is TRBD2 (6 bases). Germline-derived CDR1 and CDR2 are SGHTA and FQGTGA. This CDR3 region has 14 residues. Trimming took off 2 bases at V and 5 bases at J, with 12 bases between the two ends. This CDR3 is CASSLAGSGETQYF. Written as DNA, the CDR3 is TGTGCCAGCAGCTTAGCGGGGTCCGGGGAGACCCAGTACTTC.

V and J are TRBV5-4 and TRBJ2-4; D gene unclear. The V gene lost 4 bases and the J gene lost 0 bases, with 14 bases spanning the gap. The CDR3 sequence is 16 residues long. Germline V lookup: CDR1 SGHNT, CDR2 YYREEE (reference sequence). The CDR3 loop reads CASSKKAELAKNIQYF. As DNA, the CDR3 is TGTGCCAGCAGCAAGAAAGCAGAACTAGCCAAAAACATTCAGTACTTC. The complete variable domain, with remaining parts taken from reference TRBV5-4 and TRBJ2-4, reads ETGVTQSPTHLIKTRGQQVTLRCSSQSGHNTVSWYQQALGQGPQFIFQYYREEENGRGNFPPRFSGLQFPNYSSELNVNALELDDSALYLCASSKKAELAKNIQYFGAGTRLSVL.

This clone was recorded a few times. V and J are TRBV29-1 and TRBJ2-1; no definite D call. CDR1 is SQVTM, CDR2 ANQGSEA, per germline. Deletions cut 4 bases from V and 6 bases from J, with 16 bases between. This CDR3 comprises 14 residues. DNA of the CDR3: TGCAGCGTTGTGTGGATTCGTGCTTTCAATGAGCAGTTCTTC. Protein product: CSVVWIRAFNEQFF.

The chain employs TRBV5-1 and TRBJ2-5; D not resolved. V was pared by 0 bases and J by 0 bases, with 9 bases between. Germline V gene data show CDR1 as SGHRS and CDR2 as YFSETQ. The CDR3 sequence is 15 residues long. The CDR3 spells CASSLARIHQETQYF. In DNA, the CDR3 is TGCGCCAGCAGCTTGGCCCGGATTCACCAAGAGACCCAGTACTTC.

This clone was seen a handful of times. The chain combines TRBV11-2 with TRBJ2-6, with a possible D match to TRBD2 (5 bases). Germline CDR1 SGHAT, CDR2 FQNNGV. The CDR3 covers 18 residues. The V end lost 3 bases, the J end lost 1 base, and 16 bases lay between the germline ends. The CDR3 sequence: CASSFFSSDSSGANVLTF. The CDR3 coding sequence is TGTGCCAGCAGCTTCTTCTCATCGGACTCATCTGGGGCCAACGTCCTGACTTTC.